Listed here are 18 T cell receptor beta chains from one sample, sequenced in a study of shared clonotypes between healthy human individuals (dated by TCRdb to 2019 to 2021). The library was generated by the immunoSEQ multiplex PCR assay. Entries here come from immuneACCESS through TCRdb and include only in-frame sequences with V and J called. Some clones fail to appear in such tables; in the studies checked, an unresolved V gene covers under half of the shortfall, and the cause of the remainder is unknown. This sample lists just over 2,000,000 clones; about 95% were detected once. The ten most abundant clones make up roughly 1% of the sample. CD8 naive samples were obtained by positive selection for CCR7 among CD45RO-negative cells, yielding a CD45RA+CCR7+ population from which TemRA cells were excluded. Sequencing used naive CD8+ T cells sorted from blood. The cell subset or site tag for this specimen amounts to: CD45RA+CCR7+. These receptors were obtained from a man between 18 and 29 years old in good health.

The CDR3 DNA follows: TGTGCCAGCGGTCCCTCCCTGGGCGTGGGGTGGGAGACCCAGTACTTC. This sequence encodes CASGPSLGVGWETQYF. V is TRBV7-9 and J is TRBJ2-5; no firm D call. The CDR3 is 16 amino acids. Trimming left V 8 bases short and J 5 bases short, with 24 bases between. Looked up from germline, CDR1 is SEHNR and CDR2 is FQNEAQ (reference sequence).

V and J are TRBV5-6 and TRBJ2-7; 16 positions agree with TRBD2. In germline, CDR1 is SGHDT, CDR2 YYEEEE. The CDR3 is 18 residues long. V lost 4 bases to trimming and J lost 0 bases; unmatched junction nucleotides: 7. The CDR3 DNA follows: TGTGCCAGCAGCGGGGGACTAGCGGGAGGGCCTTCCTCCTACGAGCAGTACTTC. This sequence encodes CASSGGLAGGPSSYEQYF. Filled out from reference TRBV5-6 and TRBJ2-7, the complete variable domain reads DAGVTQSPTHLIKTRGQQVTLRCSPKSGHDTVSWYQQALGQGPQFIFQYYEEEERQRGNFPDRFSGHQFPNYSSELNVNALLLGDSALYLCASSGGLAGGPSSYEQYFGPGTRLTVT.

The V gene is TRBV6-1, the J gene TRBJ1-2; D unresolved. This CDR3 has 14 residues. V shed 2 bases and J shed 0 bases, with 7 bases lying between them. The germline gives CDR1 MNHNS, CDR2 SASEGT. The CDR3 sequence is CASSEWTANYGYTF. The DNA of the CDR3 is TGTGCCAGCAGTGAATGGACGGCTAACTATGGCTACACCTTC.

This clone was recorded only once. The chain couples TRBV10-3 to TRBJ1-4, with 9 bases identical to TRBD1. The CDR3 totals 15 residues. The germline V gene encodes CDR1 ENHRY and CDR2 SYGVKD. After removal of 0 bases from V and 8 bases from J, the junction contained 4 bases not matched to a gene. The CDR3 here is CAISESGTGQEKLFF. For the CDR3, the DNA is TGTGCCATCAGTGAGTCGGGGACAGGGCAAGAAAAACTGTTTTTT.

The chain couples TRBV7-9 to TRBJ1-4; 10 positions agree with TRBD1. Germline V gives CDR1 SEHNR, CDR2 FQNEAQ (reference sequence). This CDR3 is built from 15 residues. V was clipped by 2 bases and J by 9 bases; unmatched bases: 6. Here the CDR3 reads CASSLTGTGDKKLFF. CDR3 nucleotides: TGTGCCAGCAGCTTAACCGGGACAGGGGACAAAAAACTGTTTTTT. Full variable domain (remainder filled in from reference TRBV7-9 and TRBJ1-4): DTGVSQNPRHKITKRGQNVTFRCDPISEHNRLYWYRQTLGQGPEFLTYFQNEAQLEKSRLLSDRFSAERPKGSFSTLEIQRTEQGDSAMYLCASSLTGTGDKKLFFGSGTQLSVL.

V and J are TRBV5-1 and TRBJ2-3; D may be TRBD1 (7 bases). V was shortened by 3 bases and J by 3 bases, with 17 bases between the two germline ends. The CDR3 covers 16 residues. Germline V gene sequence: CDR1 SGHRS, CDR2 YFSETQ. CDR3 sequence reads: CASSWAGRGPTDTQYF. As DNA, the CDR3 is TGCGCCAGCAGCTGGGCGGGAAGGGGGCCAACAGATACGCAGTATTTT.

The gene calls are TRBV4-1 and TRBJ1-3, with D perhaps matching TRBD1 (5 bases). CDR1 is MGHRA, CDR2 YSYEKL, per germline. The CDR3 loop spans 17 amino acids. V lost 0 bases and J lost 0, with 12 bases in between. The CDR3: CASSQDPGPSSGNTIYF. CDR3 nucleotides: TGCGCCAGCAGCCAAGATCCAGGGCCTAGCTCTGGAAACACCATATATTTT.

In the case of this clone: One junction end does not reproduce the germline sequence, and a read error may be involved. The chain uses TRBV5-6 and TRBJ2-1, with D perhaps TRBD2 (5 bases). The CDR3 consists of 11 residues. Germline CDR1 reads SGHDT; CDR2 reads YYEEEE. The CDR3 spells CASSFLRDWIF. The CDR3 DNA reads as TGTGCCAGCAGCTTTCTGAGGGATTGGATCTTC. Looking up the rest from reference TRBV5-6 and TRBJ2-1 gives the full variable domain: DAGVTQSPTHLIKTRGQQVTLRCSPKSGHDTVSWYQQALGQGPQFIFQYYEEEERQRGNFPDRFSGHQFPNYSSELNVNALLLGDSALYLCASSFLRDWIFGPGTRLTVL.

The chain is built from TRBV7-9 and TRBJ2-5, with D uncertain. Between the trimmed V and J ends, which lost 1 base and 1 base, there was a span of 7 bases. The CDR3 has 14 residues. The germline V gene has CDR1 SEHNR and CDR2 FQNEAQ (reference sequence). The CDR3 sequence: CASSLDVTQETQYF. CDR3 DNA sequence: TGTGCCAGCAGCTTAGACGTCACCCAAGAGACCCAGTACTTC.

The V gene is TRBV27, the J gene TRBJ2-5; 8 positions match TRBD2. Germline V gene sequence: CDR1 MNHEY, CDR2 SMNVEV (reference sequence). CDR3 size: 16 residues. V lost 3 bases to trimming and J lost 5 bases; unmatched junction nucleotides: 11. The CDR3 DNA reads as TGTGCCAGCAGTTTGGGGCCGGGATCGGGAGGGGAGACCCAGTACTTC. It encodes CASSLGPGSGGETQYF.

The chain combines TRBV5-1 with TRBJ1-1, with D perhaps TRBD1 (5 bases). V was cut by 1 base and J by 1 base, with 14 bases left in between. This CDR3 region has 16 residues. Germline lookup yields CDR1 SGHRS and CDR2 YFSETQ. The CDR3 DNA follows: TGCGCCAGCAGCTTGCTTGGGGCAGGAACGAACACTGAAGCTTTCTTT. Encoded protein: CASSLLGAGTNTEAFF.

The chain employs TRBV5-6 and TRBJ2-7; possible D gene TRBD1, 5 bases. The CDR3 is made up of 16 amino acids. Germline values: CDR1 SGHDT, CDR2 YYEEEE. Trimming stripped 0 bases from V and 4 bases from J, with 17 bases between. CDR3 in amino acids: CASSLGQSIVVYEQYF. For the CDR3, the DNA is TGTGCCAGCAGCTTGGGACAGTCTATAGTAGTGTACGAGCAGTACTTC.

This rearrangement joins TRBV2 to TRBJ2-5, with 13 bases fitting TRBD2. The V gene end was trimmed by 6 bases and the J gene end by 3 bases; junction bases not matched to a gene: 4. CDR1 and CDR2 from the germline V gene are SNHLY and FYNNEI. The CDR3 extends over 15 amino acids. The CDR3 is CASRITSGREETQYF. The CDR3 DNA reads TGTGCCAGCAGAATTACTAGCGGGAGGGAAGAGACCCAGTACTTC.

Only one count was recorded for this clone. The chain recombines TRBV16 with TRBJ2-1; D call uncertain. Germline V gene sequence: CDR1 KGHSY, CDR2 FQNENV. V was clipped by 1 base and J by 7 bases, with 11 bases between them. The length of the CDR3 is 14 residues. The chain's CDR3 is CASSQLAVRNEQFF. As DNA, the CDR3 is TGTGCCAGCAGCCAATTGGCGGTCCGGAATGAGCAGTTCTTC.

This clone is a singleton in its sample. CDR3 sequence reads: CASIQGIQAFF. The CDR3 DNA reads TGTGCCAGTATACAGGGGATCCAGGCTTTCTTT. The V and J genes are TRBV6-1 and TRBJ1-1, with 7 bases that match TRBD1. Per the germline V gene, CDR1 is MNHNS and CDR2 is SASEGT. The length of the CDR3 is 11 residues. Trimming took 9 bases from V and 11 from J; bases not matched to a gene: 9.

The V call is TRBV7-9, the J call TRBJ2-1; D may be TRBD1 or TRBD2 (6 bases each). Between the trimmed V and J ends, which lost 6 bases and 9 bases, there was a span of 15 bases. The CDR3 spans 13 residues. In germline, CDR1 is SEHNR, CDR2 FQNEAQ (reference sequence). CDR3 DNA sequence: TGTGCCAGCAGACAAGAGGGGGGTCTTGAGCAGTTCTTC. Amino acids: CASRQEGGLEQFF.

The chain employs TRBV7-9 and TRBJ1-1; D remains ambiguous. Germline V CDR1 and CDR2: SEHNR, FQNEAQ (reference sequence). The CDR3 covers 12 residues. Trimming pared 4 bases from V and 4 bases from J, leaving 7 bases between. The CDR3 DNA reads TGTGCCAGCAGCTCCGTAAGCACTGAAGCTTTCTTT. Translated: CASSSVSTEAFF.

The chain carries TRBV30 and TRBJ2-4; D is undetermined. V was cut by 2 bases and J by 7 bases, with 3 bases left in between. The length of the CDR3 is 10 residues. Germline V gives CDR1 GTSNPN, CDR2 SVGIG (reference sequence). The CDR3 DNA reads as TGTGCCTGGAGTCCTAACATTCAGTACTTC. Encoded protein: CAWSPNIQYF.